A single T cell receptor (beta chain) is shown here with its context. Using MiXCR, TCRdb re-called clones from the PCR reads. This sample has some 4,600 clones, with roughly 20% found just once. This sample is part of a study of metastatic and nonmetastatic thyroid tumors. Nobody among the patients had been given any treatment before thyroid surgery. This receptor was identified in a male donor with papillary thyroid cancer or a benign thyroid nodule (not recorded which). Some clones in this sample may be carry-over from other donors' samples. Sequencing was carried out using adjacent normal tissue.

Written as DNA, the CDR3 is TGCAGTGCTAGAGATCACCTGGACAGTAATAATTCACCCCTCCACTTT. This translates into CSARDHLDSNNSPLHF. The chain carries TRBV20-1 and TRBJ1-6; perhaps TRBD1 as D (6 bases). Germline V lookup: CDR1 DFQATT, CDR2 SNEGSKA (reference sequence). This CDR3 region has 16 residues. Trimming pared 0 bases from V and 5 bases from J, leaving 14 bases between.